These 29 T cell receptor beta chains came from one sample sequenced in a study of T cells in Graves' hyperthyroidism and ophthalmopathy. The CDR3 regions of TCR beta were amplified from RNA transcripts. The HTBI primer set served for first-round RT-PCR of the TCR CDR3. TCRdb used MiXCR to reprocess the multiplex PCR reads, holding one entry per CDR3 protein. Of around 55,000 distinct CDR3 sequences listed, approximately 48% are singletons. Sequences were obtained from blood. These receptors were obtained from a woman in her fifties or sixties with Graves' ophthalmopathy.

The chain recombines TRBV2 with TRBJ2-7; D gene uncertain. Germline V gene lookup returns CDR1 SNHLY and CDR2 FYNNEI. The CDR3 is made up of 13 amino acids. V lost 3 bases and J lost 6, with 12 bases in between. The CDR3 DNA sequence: TGTGCCAGCAGTGAGCGCAGGAAGGGCGAGCAGTACTTC. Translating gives CASSERRKGEQYF.

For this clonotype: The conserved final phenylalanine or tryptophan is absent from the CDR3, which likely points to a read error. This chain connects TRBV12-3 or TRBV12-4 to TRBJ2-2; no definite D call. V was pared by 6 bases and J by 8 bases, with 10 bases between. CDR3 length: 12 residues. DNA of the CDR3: TGTGCCAGCAGCCGACTCGGAGGGGAGCTGTTTCTT. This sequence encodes CASSRLGGELFL.

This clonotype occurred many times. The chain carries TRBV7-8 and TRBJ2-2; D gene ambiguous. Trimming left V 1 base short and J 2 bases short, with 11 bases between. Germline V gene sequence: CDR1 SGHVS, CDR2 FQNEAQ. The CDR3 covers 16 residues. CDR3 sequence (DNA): TGTGCCAGCAGCTTAGTCGGGTGGCGAAACACCGGGGAGCTGTTTTTT. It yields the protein CASSLVGWRNTGELFF.

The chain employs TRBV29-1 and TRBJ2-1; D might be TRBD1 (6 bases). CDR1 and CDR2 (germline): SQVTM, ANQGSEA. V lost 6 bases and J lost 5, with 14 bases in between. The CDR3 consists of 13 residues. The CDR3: CSVGAGEDNEQFF. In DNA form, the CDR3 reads TGCAGCGTGGGGGCCGGAGAGGACAATGAGCAGTTCTTC.

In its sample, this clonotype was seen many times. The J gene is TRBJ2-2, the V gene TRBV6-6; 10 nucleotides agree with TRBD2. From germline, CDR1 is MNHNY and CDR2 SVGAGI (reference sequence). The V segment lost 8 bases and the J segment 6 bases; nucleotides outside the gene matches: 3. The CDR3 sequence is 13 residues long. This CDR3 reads CASRLAGAGELFF. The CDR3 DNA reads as TGTGCCAGCCGGCTAGCGGGGGCCGGGGAGCTGTTTTTT.

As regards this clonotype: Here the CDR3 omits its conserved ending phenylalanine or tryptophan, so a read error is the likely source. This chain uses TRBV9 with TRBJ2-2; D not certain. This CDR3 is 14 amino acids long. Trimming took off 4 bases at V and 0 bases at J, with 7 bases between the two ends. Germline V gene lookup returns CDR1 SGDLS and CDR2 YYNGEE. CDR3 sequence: CASSQYSNTGELFL. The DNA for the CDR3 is TGTGCCAGCAGCCAATACTCGAACACCGGGGAGCTGTTTCTT.

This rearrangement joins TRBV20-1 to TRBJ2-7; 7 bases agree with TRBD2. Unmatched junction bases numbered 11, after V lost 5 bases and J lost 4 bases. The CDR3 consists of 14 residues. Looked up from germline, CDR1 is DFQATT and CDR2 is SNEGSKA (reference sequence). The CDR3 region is CSAESGVGGYEQYF. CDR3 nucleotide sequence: TGCAGTGCTGAGAGCGGGGTAGGAGGATACGAGCAGTACTTC.

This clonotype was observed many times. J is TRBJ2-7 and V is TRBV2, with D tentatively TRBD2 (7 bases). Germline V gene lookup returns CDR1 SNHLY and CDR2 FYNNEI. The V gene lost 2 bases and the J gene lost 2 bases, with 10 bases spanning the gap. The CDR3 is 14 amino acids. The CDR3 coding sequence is TGTGCCAGCAGTGAATCGGGGGGCCCCTACGAGCAGTACTTC. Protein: CASSESGGPYEQYF.

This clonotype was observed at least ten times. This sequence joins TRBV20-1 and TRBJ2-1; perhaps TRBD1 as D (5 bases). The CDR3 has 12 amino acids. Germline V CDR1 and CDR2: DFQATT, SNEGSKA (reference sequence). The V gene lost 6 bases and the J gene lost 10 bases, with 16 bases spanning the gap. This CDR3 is CSARTPTWEQFF. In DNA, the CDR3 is TGCAGTGCCCGGACACCTACGTGGGAGCAGTTCTTC.

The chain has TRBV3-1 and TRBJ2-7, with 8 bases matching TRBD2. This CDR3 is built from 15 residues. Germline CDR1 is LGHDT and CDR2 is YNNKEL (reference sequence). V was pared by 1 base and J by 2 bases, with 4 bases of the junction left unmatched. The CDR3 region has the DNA TGTGCCAGCAGCCAAGTAGCGGGACTGGCCTACGAGCAGTACTTC. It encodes CASSQVAGLAYEQYF.

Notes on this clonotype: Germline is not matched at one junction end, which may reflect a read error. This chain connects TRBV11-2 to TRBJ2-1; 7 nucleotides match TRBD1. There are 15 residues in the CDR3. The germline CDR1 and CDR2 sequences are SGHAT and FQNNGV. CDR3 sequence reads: CASTLDRANTGERFF. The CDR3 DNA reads TGTGCCAGCACACTAGACAGGGCGAACACCGGGGAGCGGTTCTTC.

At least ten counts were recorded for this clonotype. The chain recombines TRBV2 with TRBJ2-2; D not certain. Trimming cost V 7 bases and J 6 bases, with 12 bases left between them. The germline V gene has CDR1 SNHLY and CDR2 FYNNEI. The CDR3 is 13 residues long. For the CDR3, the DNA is TGTGCCAGCAACAGAGAGAGGCCCGGGGAGCTGTTTTTT. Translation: CASNRERPGELFF.

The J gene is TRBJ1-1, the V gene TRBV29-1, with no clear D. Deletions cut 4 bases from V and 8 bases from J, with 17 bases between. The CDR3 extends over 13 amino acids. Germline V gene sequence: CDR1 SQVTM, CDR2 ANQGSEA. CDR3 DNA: TGCAGCGTTGTCAAGGTGCGGGGTGCGGAAGCTTTCTTT. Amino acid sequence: CSVVKVRGAEAFF. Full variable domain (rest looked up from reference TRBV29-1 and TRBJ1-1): SAVISQKPSRDICQRGTSLTIQCQVDSQVTMMFWYRQQPGQSLTLIATANQGSEATYESGFVIDKFPISRPNLTFSTLTVSNMSPEDSSIYLCSVVKVRGAEAFFGQGTRLTVV.

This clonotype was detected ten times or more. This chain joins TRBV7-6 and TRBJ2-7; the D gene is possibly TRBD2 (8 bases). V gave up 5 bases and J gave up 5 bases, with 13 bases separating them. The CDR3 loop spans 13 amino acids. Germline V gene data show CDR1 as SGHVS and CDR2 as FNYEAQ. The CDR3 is CASSAGGLDEQYF. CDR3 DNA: TGTGCCAGCAGCGCAGGGGGACTAGACGAGCAGTACTTC.

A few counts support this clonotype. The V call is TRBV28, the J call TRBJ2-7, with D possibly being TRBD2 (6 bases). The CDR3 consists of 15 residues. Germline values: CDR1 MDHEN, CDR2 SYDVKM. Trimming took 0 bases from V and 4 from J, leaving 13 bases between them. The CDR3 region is CASSLWAAGSYEQYF. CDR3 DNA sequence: TGTGCCAGCAGTTTATGGGCCGCGGGGTCTTACGAGCAGTACTTC.

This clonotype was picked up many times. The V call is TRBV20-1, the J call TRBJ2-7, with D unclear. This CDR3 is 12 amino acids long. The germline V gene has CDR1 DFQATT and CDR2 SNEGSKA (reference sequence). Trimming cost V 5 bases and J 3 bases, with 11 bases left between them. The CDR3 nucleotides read TGCAGTGCTCGCAGGACCGACTACGAGCAGTACTTC. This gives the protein CSARRTDYEQYF.

In nucleotides, the CDR3 is TGCAGTGCTAGGGTTAGCGGGAGGGCAGAGACCCAGTACTTC. It encodes CSARVSGRAETQYF. The gene calls are TRBV20-1 and TRBJ2-5; 11 bases agree with TRBD2. The CDR3 loop spans 14 amino acids. With 3 bases clipped from V and 4 bases from J, the junction kept 4 bases outside the gene matches. Germline loops: CDR1 DFQATT, CDR2 SNEGSKA (reference sequence).

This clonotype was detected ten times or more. Written as DNA, the CDR3 is TGTGCCAGTAGTATGCAGTCGGGAAGGGAGACCCAGTACTTC. It is translated as CASSMQSGRETQYF. V gene TRBV19 combines with J gene TRBJ2-5; D possibly corresponds to TRBD2 (5 bases). Trimming took off 3 bases at V and 5 bases at J, with 13 bases between the two ends. The CDR3 contains 14 residues. Germline V gene data show CDR1 as LNHDA and CDR2 as SQIVND (reference sequence).

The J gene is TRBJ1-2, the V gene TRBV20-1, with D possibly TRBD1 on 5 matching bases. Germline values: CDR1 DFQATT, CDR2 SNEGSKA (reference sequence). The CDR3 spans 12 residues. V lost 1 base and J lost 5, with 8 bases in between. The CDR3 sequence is CSARVGGYGYTF. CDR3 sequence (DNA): TGCAGTGCTAGAGTCGGGGGGTATGGCTACACCTTC.

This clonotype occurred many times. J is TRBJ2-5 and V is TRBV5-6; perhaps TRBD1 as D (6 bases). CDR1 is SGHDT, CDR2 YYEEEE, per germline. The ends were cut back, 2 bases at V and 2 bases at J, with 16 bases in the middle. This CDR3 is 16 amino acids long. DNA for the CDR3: TGTGCCAGCAGCTTTCTAGGACAGACCATTCAAGAGACCCAGTACTTC. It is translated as CASSFLGQTIQETQYF.

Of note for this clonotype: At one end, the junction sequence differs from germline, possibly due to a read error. The CDR3 region has the DNA TGTGCCGGCAGTGCCCGCACAGGGCAAGGTCGTAAACTGTTTTTT. Amino acids: CAGSARTGQGRKLFF. The rearrangement joins TRBV2 to TRBJ1-4; D is perhaps TRBD1 (6 bases). CDR3 length: 15 residues. Germline-derived CDR1 and CDR2 are SNHLY and FYNNEI.

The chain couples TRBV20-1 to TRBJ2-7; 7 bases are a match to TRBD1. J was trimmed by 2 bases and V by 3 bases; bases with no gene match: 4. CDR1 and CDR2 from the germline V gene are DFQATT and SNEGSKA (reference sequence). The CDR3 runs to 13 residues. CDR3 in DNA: TGCAGTGCTAGCCCCGGGACAGCCTACGAGCAGTACTTC. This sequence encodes CSASPGTAYEQYF.

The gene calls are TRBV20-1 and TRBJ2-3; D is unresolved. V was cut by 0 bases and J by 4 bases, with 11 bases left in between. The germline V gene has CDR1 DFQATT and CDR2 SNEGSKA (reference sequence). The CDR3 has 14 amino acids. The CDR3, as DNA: TGCAGTGCTAGAGAGCCGTCAATAGCAGATACGCAGTATTTT. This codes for CSAREPSIADTQYF.

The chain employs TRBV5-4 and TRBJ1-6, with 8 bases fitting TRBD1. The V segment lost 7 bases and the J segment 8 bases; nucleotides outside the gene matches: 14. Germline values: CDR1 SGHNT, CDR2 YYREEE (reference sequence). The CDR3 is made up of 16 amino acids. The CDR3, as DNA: TGTGCCAGCTCATCAGGGAGGACAGGGCGGGATTCACCCCTCCACTTT. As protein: CASSSGRTGRDSPLHF.

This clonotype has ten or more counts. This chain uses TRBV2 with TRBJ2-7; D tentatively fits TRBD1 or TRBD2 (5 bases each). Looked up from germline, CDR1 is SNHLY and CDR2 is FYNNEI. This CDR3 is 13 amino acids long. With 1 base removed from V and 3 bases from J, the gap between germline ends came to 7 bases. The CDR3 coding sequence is TGTGCCAGCAGTGAAGGGGGGATCTACGAGCAGTACTTC. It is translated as CASSEGGIYEQYF.

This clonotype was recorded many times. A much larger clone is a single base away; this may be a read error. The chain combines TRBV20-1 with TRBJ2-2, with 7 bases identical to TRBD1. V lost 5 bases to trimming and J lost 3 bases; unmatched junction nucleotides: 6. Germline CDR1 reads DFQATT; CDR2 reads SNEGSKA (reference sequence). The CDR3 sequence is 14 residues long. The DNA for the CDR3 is TGCAGTGCTCAGACAGGGTGGGACACCGGGGAGCTGTTTTTT. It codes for CSAQTGWDTGELFF.

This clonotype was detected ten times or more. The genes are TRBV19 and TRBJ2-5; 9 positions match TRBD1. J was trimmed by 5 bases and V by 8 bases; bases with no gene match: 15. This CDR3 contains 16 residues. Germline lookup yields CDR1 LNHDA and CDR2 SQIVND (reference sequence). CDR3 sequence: CASRPQDRGLWETQYF. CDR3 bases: TGTGCCAGTCGGCCACAGGACAGGGGCCTTTGGGAGACCCAGTACTTC. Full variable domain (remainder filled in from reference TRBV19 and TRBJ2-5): DGGITQSPKYLFRKEGQNVTLSCEQNLNHDAMYWYRQDPGQGLRLIYYSQIVNDFQKGDIAEGYSVSREKKESFPLTVTSAQKNPTAFYLCASRPQDRGLWETQYFGPGTRLLVL.

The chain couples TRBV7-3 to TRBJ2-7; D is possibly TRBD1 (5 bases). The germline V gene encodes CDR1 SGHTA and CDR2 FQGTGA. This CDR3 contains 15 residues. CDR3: CTNSSKTTVYYEQYF. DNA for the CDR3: TGTACCAACAGCTCAAAAACGACAGTATACTACGAGCAGTACTTC.

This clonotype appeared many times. The CDR3 loop reads CASSARRDRVNEQFF. The CDR3 DNA follows: TGCGCCAGCAGTGCGAGGCGGGACAGGGTGAATGAGCAGTTCTTC. This chain links TRBV10-1 with TRBJ2-1, with TRBD1 matching over 9 bases. The V gene end was trimmed by 4 bases and the J gene end by 7 bases; junction bases not matched to a gene: 8. Germline loops: CDR1 WNHNN, CDR2 SYGVQD (reference sequence). The CDR3 length is 15 residues.